This T cell receptor (beta chain) was captured in a study of shared clonotypes between healthy human individuals. Study-level findings and limits: Only blood was sampled; tissue repertoires likely differ.

Each sample came from a Caucasian adult donor living in Nashville, Tennessee. This CDR3 is built from 15 residues. The germline V gene has CDR1 SGHRS and CDR2 YFSETQ. The V end lost 0 bases, the J end lost 2 bases, and 11 bases lay between the germline ends. Method: immunoSEQ multiplex PCR; TCRdb's copy keeps in-frame clones and lacks some. The sample gives about 1 million clones, about 77% of which show up once; 1.5% is in the top ten. To note about this clone: Antigen unknown.

The origin of this receptor is a man younger than 35 in good health. The chain recombines TRBV5-1 with TRBJ2-5; no clear D gene. Material: memory CD4+ T cells sorted from blood. This sample's subset: CD45RA-negative fraction. The chain's CDR3 is CASSLAADRQETQYF. For the CDR3, the DNA is TGCGCCAGCAGCTTGGCGGCAGATAGACAAGAGACCCAGTACTTC.